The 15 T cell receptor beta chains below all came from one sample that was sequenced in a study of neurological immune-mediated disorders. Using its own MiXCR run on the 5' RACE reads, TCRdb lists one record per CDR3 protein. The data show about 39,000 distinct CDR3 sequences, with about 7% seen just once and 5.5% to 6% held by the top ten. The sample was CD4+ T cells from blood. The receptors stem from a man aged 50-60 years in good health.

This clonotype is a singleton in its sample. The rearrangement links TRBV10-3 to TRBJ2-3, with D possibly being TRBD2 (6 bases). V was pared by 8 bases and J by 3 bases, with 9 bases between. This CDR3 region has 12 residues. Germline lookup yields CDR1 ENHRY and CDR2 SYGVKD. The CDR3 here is CAISRGTDTQYF. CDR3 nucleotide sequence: TGTGCCATCTCACGGGGGACAGATACGCAGTATTTT.

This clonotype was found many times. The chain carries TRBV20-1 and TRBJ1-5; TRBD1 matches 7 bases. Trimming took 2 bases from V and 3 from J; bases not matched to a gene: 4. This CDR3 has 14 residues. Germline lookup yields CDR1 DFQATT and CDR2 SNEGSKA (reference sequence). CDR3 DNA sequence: TGCAGTGCTAGACCGGGACAGTACAATCAGCCCCAGCATTTT. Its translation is CSARPGQYNQPQHF.

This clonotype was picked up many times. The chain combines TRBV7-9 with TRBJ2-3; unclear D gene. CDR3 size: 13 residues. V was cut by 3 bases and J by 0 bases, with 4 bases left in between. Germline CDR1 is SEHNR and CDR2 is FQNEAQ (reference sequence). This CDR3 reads CASSFSSTDTQYF. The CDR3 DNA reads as TGTGCCAGCAGCTTTAGTAGCACAGATACGCAGTATTTT.

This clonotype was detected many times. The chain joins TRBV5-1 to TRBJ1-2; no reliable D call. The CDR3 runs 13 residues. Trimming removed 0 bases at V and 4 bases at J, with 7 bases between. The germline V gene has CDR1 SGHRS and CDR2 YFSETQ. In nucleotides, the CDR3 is TGCGCCAGCAGCTTGGAGTCGATCTATGGCTACACCTTC. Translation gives CASSLESIYGYTF.

The CDR3: CASSPKGTLGNTEAFF. In DNA form, the CDR3 reads TGCGCCAGCAGCCCAAAGGGGACATTGGGGAACACTGAAGCTTTCTTT. This chain joins TRBV5-1 and TRBJ1-1, with D perhaps TRBD1 (6 bases). CDR1 and CDR2 (germline): SGHRS, YFSETQ. There are 16 residues in the CDR3. Trimming took 4 bases from V and 1 from J, leaving 17 bases between them.

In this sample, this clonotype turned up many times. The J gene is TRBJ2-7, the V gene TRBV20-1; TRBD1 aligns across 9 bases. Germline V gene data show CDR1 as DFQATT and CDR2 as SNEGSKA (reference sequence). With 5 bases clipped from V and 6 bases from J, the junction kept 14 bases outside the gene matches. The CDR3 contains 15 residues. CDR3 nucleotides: TGCAGTGCTCAGACCAGACCGGGACAGGGTCGCGAGCAGTACTTC. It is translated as CSAQTRPGQGREQYF.

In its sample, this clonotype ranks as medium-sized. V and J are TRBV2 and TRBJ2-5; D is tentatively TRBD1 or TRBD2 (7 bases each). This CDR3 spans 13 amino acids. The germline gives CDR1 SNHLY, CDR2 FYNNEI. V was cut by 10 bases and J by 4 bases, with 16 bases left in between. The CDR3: CATARGEGETQYF. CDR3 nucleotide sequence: TGTGCCACCGCCAGGGGGGAGGGAGAGACCCAGTACTTC.

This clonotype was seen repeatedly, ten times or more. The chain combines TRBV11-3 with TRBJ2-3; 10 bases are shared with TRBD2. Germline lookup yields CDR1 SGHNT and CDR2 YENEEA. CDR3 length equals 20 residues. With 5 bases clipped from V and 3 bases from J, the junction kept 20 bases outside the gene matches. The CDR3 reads CASSMELEISGRERTDTQYF. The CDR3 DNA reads TGTGCCAGCAGCATGGAGCTCGAGATCAGCGGGAGGGAAAGGACAGATACGCAGTATTTT.

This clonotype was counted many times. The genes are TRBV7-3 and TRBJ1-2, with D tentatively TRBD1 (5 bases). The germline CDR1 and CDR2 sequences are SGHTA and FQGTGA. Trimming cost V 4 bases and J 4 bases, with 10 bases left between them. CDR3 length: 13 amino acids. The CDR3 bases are TGTGCCAGCAGCTCCGGGGCAGGCTATGGCTACACCTTC. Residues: CASSSGAGYGYTF. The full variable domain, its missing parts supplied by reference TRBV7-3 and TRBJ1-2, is GAGVSQTPSNKVTEKGKYVELRCDPISGHTALYWYRQSLGQGPEFLIYFQGTGAADDSGLPNDRFFAVRPEGSVSTLKIQRTERGDSAVYLCASSSGAGYGYTFGSGTRLTVV.

As DNA, the CDR3 is TGTGCCAGCAGTTTGGCATCGGTTGAAAAACTGTTTTTT. Its protein product is CASSLASVEKLFF. The rearrangement uses TRBV12-3 or TRBV12-4 and TRBJ1-4; the D is unclear. This CDR3 region has 13 residues. Deletions cut 3 bases from V and 7 bases from J, with 9 bases between.

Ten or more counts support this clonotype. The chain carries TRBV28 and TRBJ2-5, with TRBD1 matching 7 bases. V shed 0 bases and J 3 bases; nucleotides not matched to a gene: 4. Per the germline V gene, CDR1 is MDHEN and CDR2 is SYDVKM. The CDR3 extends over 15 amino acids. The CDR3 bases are TGTGCCAGCAGTTTATGGGGCAGGGGGAAAGAGACCCAGTACTTC. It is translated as CASSLWGRGKETQYF. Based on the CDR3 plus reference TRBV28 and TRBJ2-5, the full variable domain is DVKVTQSSRYLVKRTGEKVFLECVQDMDHENMFWYRQDPGLGLRLIYFSYDVKMKEKGDIPEGYSVSREKKERFSLILESASTNQTSMYLCASSLWGRGKETQYFGPGTRLLVL.

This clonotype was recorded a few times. The CDR3 nucleotides read TGTGCCAGCAGCTTAGAGTTTGATAGCGGCAGTTACAATGAGCAGTTCTTC. Protein sequence: CASSLEFDSGSYNEQFF. The gene calls are TRBV7-2 and TRBJ2-1, with a possible D match to TRBD2 (6 bases). CDR1 and CDR2 from the germline V gene are SGHTA and FQGNSA. The CDR3 has 17 amino acids. V shed 1 base and J shed 4 bases, with 17 bases lying between them.

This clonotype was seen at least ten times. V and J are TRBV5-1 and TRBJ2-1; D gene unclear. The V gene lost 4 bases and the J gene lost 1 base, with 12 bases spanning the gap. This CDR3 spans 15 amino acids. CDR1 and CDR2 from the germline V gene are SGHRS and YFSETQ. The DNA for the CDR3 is TGCGCCAGCAGCCCGGGTTTACCTTCCTACAATGAGCAGTTCTTC. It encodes CASSPGLPSYNEQFF.

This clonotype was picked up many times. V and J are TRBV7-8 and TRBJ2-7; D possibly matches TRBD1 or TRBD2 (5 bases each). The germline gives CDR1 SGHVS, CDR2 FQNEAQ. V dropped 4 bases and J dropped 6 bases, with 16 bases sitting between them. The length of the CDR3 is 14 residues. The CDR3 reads CASSSSGTRSEQYF. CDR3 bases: TGTGCCAGCAGCTCGTCCGGGACCAGGAGCGAGCAGTACTTC.

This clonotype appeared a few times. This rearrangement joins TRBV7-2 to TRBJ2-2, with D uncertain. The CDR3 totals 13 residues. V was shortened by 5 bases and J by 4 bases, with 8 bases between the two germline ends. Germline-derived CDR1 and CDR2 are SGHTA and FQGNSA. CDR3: CASSLPSTGELFF. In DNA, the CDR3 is TGTGCCAGCAGCCTACCCAGCACCGGGGAGCTGTTTTTT.